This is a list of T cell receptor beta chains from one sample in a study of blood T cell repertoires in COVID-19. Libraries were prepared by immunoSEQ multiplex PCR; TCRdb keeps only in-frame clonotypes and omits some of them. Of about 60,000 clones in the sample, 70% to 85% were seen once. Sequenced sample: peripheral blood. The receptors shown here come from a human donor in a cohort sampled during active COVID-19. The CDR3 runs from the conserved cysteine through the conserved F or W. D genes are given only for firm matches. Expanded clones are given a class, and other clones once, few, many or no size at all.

CDR3 protein: CASSFGGPRQYF; CDR3 DNA: TGTGCCAGCAGTTTCGGGGGACCTCGGCAGTACTTC; clone size: NA; D gene: NA; V gene: TRBV12-3/TRBV12-4; J gene: TRBJ2-7
CDR3 protein: CASTARRLSDSYEQYF; CDR3 DNA: TGTGCCAGCACTGCCCGACGACTCTCGGACTCCTACGAGCAGTACTTC; clone size: NA; D gene: NA; V gene: TRBV6-6; J gene: TRBJ2-7
CDR3 protein: CASSQRQGADGYTF; CDR3 DNA: TGCGCCAGCAGCCAAAGACAGGGAGCGGATGGCTACACCTTC; clone size: NA; D gene: TRBD1; V gene: TRBV4-1; J gene: TRBJ1-2
CDR3 protein: CASSPPDWYEQYF; CDR3 DNA: TGTGCCAGCTCACCGCCGGACTGGTACGAGCAGTACTTC; clone size: once; D gene: NA; V gene: TRBV18; J gene: TRBJ2-7
CDR3 protein: CSASKLAGTYEQYF; CDR3 DNA: TGCAGTGCTAGTAAGCTAGCGGGCACCTACGAGCAGTACTTC; clone size: NA; D gene: TRBD2; V gene: TRBV20-1; J gene: TRBJ2-7
CDR3 protein: CASSQDSTSGGTYNEQFF; CDR3 DNA: TGCGCCAGCAGCCAAGATAGCACTAGCGGGGGGACTTACAATGAGCAGTTCTTC; clone size: NA; D gene: TRBD2; V gene: TRBV4-1; J gene: TRBJ2-1
CDR3 protein: CASSPVDRGPGNTIYF; CDR3 DNA: TGTGCCAGCTCACCGGTGGACAGGGGACCTGGAAACACCATATATTTT; clone size: NA; D gene: TRBD1; V gene: TRBV18; J gene: TRBJ1-3
CDR3 protein: CAISDGTSGGLFQYF; CDR3 DNA: TGTGCCATCAGTGACGGGACTAGCGGGGGGCTGTTCCAGTACTTC; clone size: NA; D gene: TRBD2; V gene: TRBV10-3; J gene: TRBJ2-4
CDR3 protein: CASTLEGQGTNIQYF; CDR3 DNA: TGCGCCAGCACCCTCGAGGGACAGGGGACAAACATTCAGTACTTC; clone size: NA; D gene: TRBD1; V gene: TRBV4-1; J gene: TRBJ2-4
CDR3 protein: CASSFSQNYNEQFF; CDR3 DNA: TGTGCCAGCAGCTTCTCACAGAACTACAATGAGCAGTTCTTC; clone size: NA; D gene: NA; V gene: TRBV11-2; J gene: TRBJ2-1
CDR3 protein: CASSTGVTEQFF; CDR3 DNA: TGTGCCAGCAGTACAGGGGTCACTGAGCAGTTCTTC; clone size: NA; D gene: TRBD1; V gene: TRBV2; J gene: TRBJ2-1
CDR3 protein: CASSPMTSGYEQYF; CDR3 DNA: TGCGCCAGCAGCCCGATGACTAGCGGCTACGAGCAGTACTTC; clone size: NA; D gene: TRBD2; V gene: TRBV4-1; J gene: TRBJ2-7
CDR3 protein: CAYQQGNLDSGANVLTF; CDR3 DNA: TGTGCCTACCAACAGGGGAACCTCGACTCTGGGGCCAACGTCCTGACTTTC; clone size: NA; D gene: TRBD1; V gene: TRBV30; J gene: TRBJ2-6
CDR3 protein: CATGTRAGANVLTF; CDR3 DNA: TGTGCCACCGGCACTAGGGCTGGGGCCAACGTCCTGACTTTC; clone size: few; D gene: NA; V gene: TRBV28; J gene: TRBJ2-6
CDR3 protein: CASGLTGRREKLFF; CDR3 DNA: TGTGCCAGCGGACTGACAGGGAGGAGAGAAAAACTGTTTTTT; clone size: NA; D gene: TRBD1; V gene: TRBV27; J gene: TRBJ1-4
CDR3 protein: CATRPLSEQYF; CDR3 DNA: TGTGCCACTCGTCCCCTCTCCGAGCAGTACTTC; clone size: NA; D gene: NA; V gene: TRBV27; J gene: TRBJ2-7
CDR3 protein: CARLKWGEDEQFF; CDR3 DNA: TGTGCCAGGCTCAAATGGGGCGAAGATGAGCAGTTCTTC; clone size: NA; D gene: NA; V gene: TRBV7-2; J gene: TRBJ2-1
CDR3 protein: CASSLWGDTGELFF; CDR3 DNA: TGCGCCAGCAGCTTGTGGGGCGACACCGGGGAGCTGTTTTTT; clone size: NA; D gene: NA; V gene: TRBV5-1; J gene: TRBJ2-2
CDR3 protein: CASRPGGQGLFEKLFF; CDR3 DNA: TGTGCCAGCAGGCCCGGGGGACAGGGGTTGTTTGAAAAACTGTTTTTT; clone size: NA; D gene: TRBD1; V gene: TRBV28; J gene: TRBJ1-4
CDR3 protein: CASSQPSSGGMCSYNEQFF; CDR3 DNA: TGCGCCAGCAGTCAACCCTCTAGCGGGGGGATGTGCTCCTACAATGAGCAGTTCTTC; clone size: NA; D gene: TRBD2; V gene: TRBV23-1; J gene: TRBJ2-1
CDR3 protein: CASRTTGREEKLFF; CDR3 DNA: TGTGCCAGCAGGACGACAGGCAGAGAGGAAAAACTGTTTTTT; clone size: NA; D gene: NA; V gene: TRBV7-9; J gene: TRBJ1-4
CDR3 protein: CSVANRGSPREQYF; CDR3 DNA: TGCAGCGTCGCTAACAGGGGCTCACCTCGCGAGCAGTACTTC; clone size: NA; D gene: TRBD1; V gene: TRBV29-1; J gene: TRBJ2-7